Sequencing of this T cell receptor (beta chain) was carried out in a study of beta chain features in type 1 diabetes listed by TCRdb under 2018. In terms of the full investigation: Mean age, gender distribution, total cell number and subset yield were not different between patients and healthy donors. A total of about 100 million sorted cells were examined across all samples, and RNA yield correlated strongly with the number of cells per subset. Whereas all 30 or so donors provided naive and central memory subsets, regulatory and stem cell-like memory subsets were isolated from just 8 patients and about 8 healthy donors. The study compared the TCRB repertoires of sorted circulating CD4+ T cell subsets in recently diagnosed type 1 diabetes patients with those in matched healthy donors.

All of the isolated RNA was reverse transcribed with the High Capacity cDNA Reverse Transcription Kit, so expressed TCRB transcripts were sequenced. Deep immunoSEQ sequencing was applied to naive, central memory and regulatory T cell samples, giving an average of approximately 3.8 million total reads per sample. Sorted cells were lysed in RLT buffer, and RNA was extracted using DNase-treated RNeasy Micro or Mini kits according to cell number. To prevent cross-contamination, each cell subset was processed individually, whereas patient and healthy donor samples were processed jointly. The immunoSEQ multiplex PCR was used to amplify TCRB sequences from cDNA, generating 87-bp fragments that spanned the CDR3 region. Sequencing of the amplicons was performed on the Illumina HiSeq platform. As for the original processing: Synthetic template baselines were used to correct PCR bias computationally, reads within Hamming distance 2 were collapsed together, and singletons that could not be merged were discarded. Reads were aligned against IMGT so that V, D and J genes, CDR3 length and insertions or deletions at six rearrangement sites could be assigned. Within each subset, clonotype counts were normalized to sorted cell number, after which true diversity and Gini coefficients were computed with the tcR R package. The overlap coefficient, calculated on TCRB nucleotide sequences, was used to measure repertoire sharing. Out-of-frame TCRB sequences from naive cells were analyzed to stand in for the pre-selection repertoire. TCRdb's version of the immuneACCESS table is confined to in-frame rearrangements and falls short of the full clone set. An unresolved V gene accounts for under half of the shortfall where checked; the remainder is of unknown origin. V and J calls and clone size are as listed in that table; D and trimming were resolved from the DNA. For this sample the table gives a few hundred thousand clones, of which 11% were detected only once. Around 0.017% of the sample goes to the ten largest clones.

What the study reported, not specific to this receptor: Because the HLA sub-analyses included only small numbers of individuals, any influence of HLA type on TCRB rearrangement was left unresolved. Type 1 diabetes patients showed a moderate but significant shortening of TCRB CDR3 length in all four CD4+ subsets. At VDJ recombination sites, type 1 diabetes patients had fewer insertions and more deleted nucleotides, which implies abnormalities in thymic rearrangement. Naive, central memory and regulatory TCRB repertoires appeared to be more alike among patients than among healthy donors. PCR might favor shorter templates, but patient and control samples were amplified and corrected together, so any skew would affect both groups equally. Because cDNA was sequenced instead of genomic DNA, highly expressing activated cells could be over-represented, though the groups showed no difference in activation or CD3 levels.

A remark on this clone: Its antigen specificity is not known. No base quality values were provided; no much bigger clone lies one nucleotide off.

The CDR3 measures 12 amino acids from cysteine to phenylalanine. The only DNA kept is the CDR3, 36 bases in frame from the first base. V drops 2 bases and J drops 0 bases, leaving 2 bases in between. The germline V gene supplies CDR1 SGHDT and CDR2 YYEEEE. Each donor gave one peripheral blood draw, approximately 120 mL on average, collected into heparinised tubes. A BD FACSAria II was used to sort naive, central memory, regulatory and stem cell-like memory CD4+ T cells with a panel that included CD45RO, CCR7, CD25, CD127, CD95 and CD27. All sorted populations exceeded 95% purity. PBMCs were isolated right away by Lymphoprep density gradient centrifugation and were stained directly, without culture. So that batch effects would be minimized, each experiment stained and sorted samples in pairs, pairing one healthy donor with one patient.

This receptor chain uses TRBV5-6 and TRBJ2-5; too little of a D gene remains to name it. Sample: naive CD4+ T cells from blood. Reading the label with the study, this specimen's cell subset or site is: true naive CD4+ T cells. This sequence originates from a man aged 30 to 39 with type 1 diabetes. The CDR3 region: CASSFYQETQYF. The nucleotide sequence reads TGTGCCAGCAGCTTCTACCAAGAGACCCAGTACTTC.